The 32 T cell receptor beta chains below were found in one sample sequenced in a study of shared clonotypes between healthy human individuals. The assay was immunoSEQ multiplex PCR, and TCRdb's table has in-frame clones only and misses some. This table holds hundreds of thousands of clones, 55% to 85% found once. The sample comprised memory CD4+ T cells sorted from blood. Regarding subset: CD45RA-negative fraction. The receptors here all came from a woman between 25 and 40 years old in good health.

Only a few counts were recorded for this clone. The chain recombines TRBV10-1 with TRBJ2-5, with a weak D call TRBD2 (6 bases). Trimming took off 8 bases at V and 2 bases at J, with 12 bases between the two ends. Germline lookup yields CDR1 WNHNN and CDR2 SYGVQD (reference sequence). This CDR3 region has 13 residues. The CDR3 reads CASGDSSQETQYF. The CDR3 DNA sequence: TGCGCCAGCGGGGACTCGTCACAAGAGACCCAGTACTTC.

V and J are TRBV30 and TRBJ2-1; D could derive from TRBD1 or TRBD2 (5 bases each). The germline gives CDR1 GTSNPN, CDR2 SVGIG (reference sequence). The germline V and J ends were trimmed by 3 bases and 4 bases, with 13 bases remaining between them. This CDR3 comprises 14 residues. The CDR3 here is CAWRAVGAYNEQFF. CDR3 nucleotides: TGTGCCTGGAGGGCCGTCGGGGCTTACAATGAGCAGTTCTTC. Full variable domain (missing parts from reference TRBV30 and TRBJ2-1): SQTIHQWPATLVQPVGSPLSLECTVEGTSNPNLYWYRQAAGRGLQLLFYSVGIGQISSEVPQNLSASRPQDRQFILSSKKLLLSDSGFYLCAWRAVGAYNEQFFGPGTRLTVL.

The chain employs TRBV30 and TRBJ2-7; no clear D. Germline CDR1 reads GTSNPN; CDR2 reads SVGIG (reference sequence). Trimming shortened V by 8 bases and J by 0 bases, and 17 bases separated the two germline ends. This CDR3 comprises 14 residues. The CDR3 sequence: CAGNSRRSSYEQYF. Here the CDR3 DNA reads TGTGCCGGAAACTCTAGACGGTCCTCCTACGAGCAGTACTTC. The full variable domain, rest sourced from reference TRBV30 and TRBJ2-7, is SQTIHQWPATLVQPVGSPLSLECTVEGTSNPNLYWYRQAAGRGLQLLFYSVGIGQISSEVPQNLSASRPQDRQFILSSKKLLLSDSGFYLCAGNSRRSSYEQYFGPGTRLTVT.

This chain joins TRBV7-8 and TRBJ2-5; D gene uncertain. Trimming took 7 bases from V and 1 from J, leaving 19 bases between them. Germline V gene sequence: CDR1 SGHVS, CDR2 FQNEAQ. The CDR3 has 16 amino acids. As DNA, the CDR3 is TGTGCCAGCATCCCCCATCCGGCTCCCCTCCAAGAGACCCAGTACTTC. It translates to CASIPHPAPLQETQYF.

The chain is built from TRBV2 and TRBJ2-1; D gene unclear. Trimming left V 3 bases short and J 2 bases short, with 5 bases between. The CDR3 loop spans 13 amino acids. Germline V gives CDR1 SNHLY, CDR2 FYNNEI. The CDR3, as DNA: TGTGCCAGCAGTGACGGTCCCTACAATGAGCAGTTCTTC. Translated, it gives CASSDGPYNEQFF.

This clone was recorded a few times. This chain links TRBV18 with TRBJ2-1; 11 nucleotides line up with TRBD2. The CDR3 sequence is 13 residues long. Germline V gene data show CDR1 as KGHSH and CDR2 as LQKENI. Trimming removed 4 bases from V and 7 bases from J; junction bases left unmatched: 0. DNA for the CDR3: TGTGCCAGCTCACGGACTAGCGGGAATGAGCAGTTCTTC. This gives the protein CASSRTSGNEQFF.

The chain's CDR3 is CASSHRGRRTEAFF. The CDR3 nucleotides are TGTGCCAGCAGTCACAGGGGGCGAAGGACTGAAGCTTTCTTT. The chain uses TRBV14 and TRBJ1-1, with 9 bases fitting TRBD1. The CDR3 is 14 amino acids. With V trimmed by 6 bases and J by 5 bases, 7 bases remained unmatched. The V gene's germline CDR1 is SGHDN and CDR2 FVKESK.

V is TRBV11-3 and J is TRBJ2-5, with D tentatively TRBD1 or TRBD2 (5 bases each). The V end lost 5 bases, the J end lost 6 bases, and 13 bases lay between the germline ends. Per germline, CDR1 SGHNT and CDR2 YENEEA. The CDR3 has 13 amino acids. Written as DNA, the CDR3 is TGTGCCAGCAGCCCTACCAGGGAGAAGACCCAGTACTTC. Residues: CASSPTREKTQYF. Full variable domain (rest looked up from reference TRBV11-3 and TRBJ2-5): EAGVVQSPRYKIIEKKQPVAFWCNPISGHNTLYWYLQNLGQGPELLIRYENEEAVDDSQLPKDRFSAERLKGVDSTLKIQPAELGDSAVYLCASSPTREKTQYFGPGTRLLVL.

The rearrangement uses TRBV6-1 and TRBJ2-7, with 8 nucleotides matching TRBD1. This CDR3 has 14 amino acids. Germline V gene lookup returns CDR1 MNHNS and CDR2 SASEGT. Trimming cost V 5 bases and J 4 bases; bases outside gene matches: 7. This CDR3 is CASSNPRGPYEQYF. The CDR3 DNA sequence: TGTGCCAGCAGTAACCCCAGGGGGCCGTACGAGCAGTACTTC.

The chain links TRBV15 to TRBJ1-5; D call uncertain. Germline CDR1 reads LNHNV; CDR2 reads YYDKDF (reference sequence). The CDR3 is 13 amino acids. V was trimmed by 2 bases and J by 6 bases, leaving 8 bases between them. The CDR3 region is CATSRSLGQPQHF. The CDR3 coding sequence is TGTGCCACCAGCAGATCCTTGGGTCAGCCCCAGCATTTT.

The chain has TRBV28 and TRBJ1-1, with TRBD1 matching 10 bases. The CDR3 loop spans 16 amino acids. V shed 1 base, J shed 5 bases, and the junction held 7 bases outside the gene matches. CDR1 is MDHEN, CDR2 SYDVKM, per germline. CDR3 sequence reads: CASSLYKGQGVTEAFF. The CDR3 DNA is TGTGCCAGCAGTTTATATAAAGGACAGGGGGTTACTGAAGCTTTCTTT.

This rearrangement joins TRBV27 to TRBJ2-5; D unresolved. CDR1 is MNHEY, CDR2 SMNVEV, per germline (reference sequence). The CDR3 runs to 12 residues. V was cut by 5 bases and J by 4 bases, with 8 bases left in between. Here the CDR3 reads CASSTASETQYF. CDR3 nucleotide sequence: TGTGCCAGCAGTACCGCCTCAGAGACCCAGTACTTC.

The V and J genes are TRBV10-2 and TRBJ1-2; 8 bases map to TRBD1. This CDR3 contains 13 residues. Trimming cost V 10 bases and J 3 bases; bases outside gene matches: 7. CDR1 WSHSY and CDR2 SAAADI come from the germline V gene. The CDR3 here is CATARGQDYGYTF. The CDR3 nucleotides read TGCGCCACCGCCCGGGGACAGGACTATGGCTACACCTTC.

Details on this clone: This specimen includes other DNA sequences encoding the same CDR3. The chain couples TRBV5-1 to TRBJ1-5, with D possibly matching TRBD1 (5 bases). Germline loops: CDR1 SGHRS, CDR2 YFSETQ. Trimming stripped 0 bases from V and 4 bases from J, with 8 bases between. CDR3 length equals 14 residues. This chain's CDR3 is CASSLDPGNQPQHF. CDR3 nucleotide sequence: TGCGCCAGCAGCTTGGACCCAGGGAATCAGCCCCAGCATTTT.

The gene calls are TRBV27 and TRBJ1-1; 7 positions match TRBD1. From germline, CDR1 is MNHEY and CDR2 SMNVEV (reference sequence). V lost 5 bases and J lost 4; bases outside the gene matches: 22. This CDR3 comprises 19 residues. DNA for the CDR3: TGTGCCAGCAGTCCATCATATCCGGGACAGAAGGGGATCCGCACTGAAGCTTTCTTT. Translating it yields CASSPSYPGQKGIRTEAFF.

This clone has only one observation. The chain employs TRBV25-1 and TRBJ1-4; D possibly corresponds to TRBD1 (5 bases). This CDR3 contains 15 residues. Trimming took off 3 bases at V and 1 base at J, with 9 bases between the two ends. CDR1 and CDR2 from the germline V gene are MGHDK and SYGVNS. The CDR3 DNA is TGTGCCAGCAGTGACAGGGAGGAAACTAATGAAAAACTGTTTTTT. Its protein product is CASSDREETNEKLFF.

This sequence joins TRBV29-1 and TRBJ2-5, with TRBD2 identical over 10 bases. This CDR3 spans 13 amino acids. Unmatched junction bases numbered 4, after V lost 7 bases and J lost 2 bases. The germline CDR1 and CDR2 sequences are SQVTM and ANQGSEA. The CDR3, as DNA: TGCAGCGAGACTAGCGGGCCTCAAGAGACCCAGTACTTC. It codes for CSETSGPQETQYF.

This sequence joins TRBV7-2 and TRBJ2-1, with a possible D match to TRBD1 (5 bases). The V end was cut by 5 bases, the J end by 4 bases, with 9 bases between. This CDR3 contains 13 residues. Germline V gene lookup returns CDR1 SGHTA and CDR2 FQGNSA. CDR3 sequence (DNA): TGTGCCAGCAGCGCCCAGGGATACAATGAGCAGTTCTTC. Translating it yields CASSAQGYNEQFF.

The gene calls are TRBV13 and TRBJ2-1, with D possibly TRBD2 on 7 matching bases. The CDR3 sequence is 13 residues long. CDR1 and CDR2 from the germline V gene are PRHDT and FYEKMQ (reference sequence). Trimming stripped 6 bases from V and 5 bases from J, with 11 bases between. Here the CDR3 DNA reads TGTGCCAGCAGGCGGGGGCAGAACAATGAGCAGTTCTTC. Encoded protein: CASRRGQNNEQFF.

This chain joins TRBV18 and TRBJ1-2; a possible D gene is TRBD1 (6 bases). Trimming removed 4 bases at V and 6 bases at J, with 24 bases between. CDR1 and CDR2 (germline): KGHSH, LQKENI. CDR3 size: 17 residues. The CDR3 spells CASSLGSPGDIADGYTF. Written as DNA, the CDR3 is TGTGCCAGCTCACTCGGGTCGCCAGGGGATATTGCGGATGGCTACACCTTC.

V and J are TRBV28 and TRBJ2-7; unclear D gene. This CDR3 is built from 15 residues. Germline V CDR1 and CDR2: MDHEN, SYDVKM. V lost 2 bases, J lost 5 bases, and 16 bases lay in between. As DNA, the CDR3 is TGTGCCAGCAGTTTAGCGGTTTTAGGTCGAGACGAGCAGTACTTC. Protein sequence: CASSLAVLGRDEQYF.

There are a few counts of this clone. This chain joins TRBV29-1 and TRBJ1-5, with unresolved D. V shed 5 bases and J shed 0 bases, with 11 bases lying between them. CDR3 length: 14 amino acids. Germline loops: CDR1 SQVTM, CDR2 ANQGSEA. In DNA form, the CDR3 reads TGCAGCGTTAGGTCAGATTATAGCAATCAGCCCCAGCATTTT. Encoded protein: CSVRSDYSNQPQHF.

The chain combines TRBV28 with TRBJ2-2; D is uncertain. Germline V gene lookup returns CDR1 MDHEN and CDR2 SYDVKM. This CDR3 has 15 residues. V lost 7 bases and J 7 bases, leaving 19 bases between the germline ends. Here the CDR3 reads CASTYLSGVHGELFF. CDR3 bases: TGTGCCAGCACCTACCTGTCAGGAGTGCACGGGGAGCTGTTTTTT.

The V gene is TRBV6-6, the J gene TRBJ2-1, with a weak D call TRBD2 (5 bases). CDR1 is MNHNY and CDR2 is SVGAGI in the germline V gene (reference sequence). The CDR3 spans 15 residues. With 1 base removed from V and 3 bases from J, the gap between germline ends came to 10 bases. Here the CDR3 reads CASSYYSGDYNEQFF. CDR3 nucleotide sequence: TGTGCCAGCAGTTACTACAGCGGAGACTACAATGAGCAGTTCTTC.

This chain links TRBV19 with TRBJ2-1, with 8 bases lining up with TRBD2. The CDR3 runs to 15 residues. Germline values: CDR1 LNHDA, CDR2 SQIVND (reference sequence). V lost 4 bases, J lost 9 bases, and 11 bases stayed unmatched. CDR3 DNA: TGTGCCAGTAGTAGCGGGACTAGACTCTATACTGAGCAGTTCTTC. Translation gives CASSSGTRLYTEQFF.

For the CDR3, the DNA is TGTGCCAGCAGCTTATTGGGGCCTGAAAAACTGTTTTTT. Translation gives CASSLLGPEKLFF. The V gene is TRBV7-8, the J gene TRBJ1-4; tentatively, D is TRBD1 (5 bases). Germline CDR1 SGHVS, CDR2 FQNEAQ. V shed 2 bases and J shed 7 bases, with 8 bases lying between them. The CDR3 has 13 amino acids.

This clone was seen just once. The chain combines TRBV7-8 with TRBJ2-6; D is tentatively TRBD1 or TRBD2 (5 bases each). The CDR3 spans 18 residues. Germline V gives CDR1 SGHVS, CDR2 FQNEAQ. Trimming took off 1 base at V and 0 bases at J, with 13 bases between the two ends. CDR3 residues: CASSLVLGRSSGANVLTF. The DNA of the CDR3 is TGTGCCAGCAGCTTAGTCTTGGGACGTTCCTCTGGGGCCAACGTCCTGACTTTC.

This rearrangement joins TRBV7-2 to TRBJ1-5, with a tentative D call TRBD1 (5 bases). V shed 3 bases and J shed 6 bases, with 9 bases lying between them. Germline values: CDR1 SGHTA, CDR2 FQGNSA. CDR3 size: 13 residues. CDR3 in DNA: TGTGCCAGCAGCTTTCAGGGACGTCAGCCCCAGCATTTT. Protein sequence: CASSFQGRQPQHF.

A note on this clone: The same CDR3 arises from other DNA sequences in this sample as well. V is TRBV9 and J is TRBJ2-3; unclear D gene. V was shortened by 2 bases and J by 3 bases, with 7 bases between the two germline ends. Germline values: CDR1 SGDLS, CDR2 YYNGEE. This CDR3 region has 13 residues. CDR3 sequence reads: CASSVGPTDTQYF. DNA for the CDR3: TGTGCCAGCAGCGTTGGACCGACAGATACGCAGTATTTT.

The V gene is TRBV5-3, the J gene TRBJ2-1; D may be TRBD2 (6 bases). Being an ORF, TRBV5-3 has a function that is uncertain. The CDR3 length is 13 residues. Trimming took 4 bases from V and 4 from J, leaving 9 bases between them. For the CDR3, the DNA is TGTGCCAGAAGCCGCGGGACTTACAATGAGCAGTTCTTC. Translating it yields CARSRGTYNEQFF.

The chain has TRBV10-3 and TRBJ2-7; D is possibly TRBD2 (6 bases). The CDR3 loop spans 14 amino acids. V lost 8 bases and J lost 7, with 21 bases in between. CDR1 is ENHRY, CDR2 SYGVKD, per germline. CDR3 sequence reads: CAILPRDWLDEQYF. The CDR3 DNA is TGTGCCATCCTACCCCGGGACTGGCTAGATGAGCAGTACTTC.

This clone was counted once. V and J are TRBV14 and TRBJ2-3; either TRBD1 or TRBD2 may supply D (5 bases each). V lost 4 bases, J lost 2 bases, and 16 bases lay in between. The CDR3 covers 16 residues. Germline loops: CDR1 SGHDN, CDR2 FVKESK. The CDR3 protein is CASSPRGVWLTDTQYF. In DNA form, the CDR3 reads TGTGCCAGCAGCCCGAGGGGCGTCTGGCTCACAGATACGCAGTATTTT. Full variable domain (rest looked up from reference TRBV14 and TRBJ2-3): EAGVTQFPSHSVIEKGQTVTLRCDPISGHDNLYWYRRVMGKEIKFLLHFVKESKQDESGMPNNRFLAERTGGTYSTLKVQPAELEDSGVYFCASSPRGVWLTDTQYFGPGTRLTVL.